Presented here are 32 T cell receptor beta chains from one specimen sequenced in a study of response to subunit inactivated influenza vaccine. TCRdb fed the RT-PCR reads into MiXCR, producing one record per CDR3 protein. This sample has hundreds of thousands of distinct CDR3 sequences, with under 20% found just once. Sequenced here: PBMCs from blood, sampled roughly 5 days after vaccination. These receptors all stem from a man in his fifties who received an inactivated influenza vaccine.

This clonotype was counted a few times. The chain has TRBV29-1 and TRBJ2-3, with D unresolved. The V and J ends lost 6 bases and 0 bases respectively, with 13 bases between them. CDR3 size: 14 residues. The germline V gene has CDR1 SQVTM and CDR2 ANQGSEA. The CDR3 spells CSVGIATSTDTQYF. CDR3 coding DNA: TGCAGCGTGGGGATAGCAACTAGCACAGATACGCAGTATTTT.

The chain joins TRBV20-1 to TRBJ1-1; D uncertain. The CDR3 contains 11 residues. The germline gives CDR1 DFQATT, CDR2 SNEGSKA (reference sequence). Trimming took 7 bases from V and 8 from J, leaving 14 bases between them. The CDR3 is CSVPTEGEAFF. CDR3 coding DNA: TGCAGTGTCCCGACCGAAGGGGAAGCTTTCTTT.

This clonotype has a handful of counts. The V gene is TRBV20-1, the J gene TRBJ2-3; 9 bases match TRBD2. This CDR3 has 15 residues. Looked up from germline, CDR1 is DFQATT and CDR2 is SNEGSKA (reference sequence). V lost 0 bases to trimming and J lost 2 bases; unmatched junction nucleotides: 3. CDR3 residues: CSARETSGFTDTQYF. The CDR3 nucleotides read TGCAGTGCTAGAGAGACTAGCGGTTTCACAGATACGCAGTATTTT.

This chain uses TRBV7-2 with TRBJ2-2; D might be TRBD1 (5 bases). This CDR3 region has 15 residues. Trimming left V 3 bases short and J 4 bases short, with 12 bases between. Germline V gene lookup returns CDR1 SGHTA and CDR2 FQGNSA. As DNA, the CDR3 is TGTGCCAGCAGCTTCGGCAGGGCTAGCACCGGGGAGCTGTTTTTT. Its protein is CASSFGRASTGELFF.

The V gene is TRBV5-4, the J gene TRBJ2-1, with D unresolved. CDR1 and CDR2 from the germline V gene are SGHNT and YYREEE (reference sequence). CDR3 length: 11 amino acids. V was shortened by 4 bases and J by 10 bases, with 9 bases between the two germline ends. CDR3 coding DNA: TGTGCCAGCAGCCCGGGTGCGGAGCAGTTCTTC. Its protein product is CASSPGAEQFF.

This clonotype turned up a few times. This sequence joins TRBV18 and TRBJ2-1; the D gene is possibly TRBD2 (5 bases). Germline CDR1 is KGHSH and CDR2 is LQKENI. The CDR3 sequence is 18 residues long. V was clipped by 5 bases and J by 0 bases, with 20 bases between them. The DNA of the CDR3 is TGTGCCAGCTCAAAGACACAAGTTTCGGACTCCTCCTACAATGAGCAGTTCTTC. Residues: CASSKTQVSDSSYNEQFF.

This clonotype was counted between two and nine times. The V and J genes are TRBV7-9 and TRBJ2-2, with D possibly called TRBD1 or TRBD2 (5 bases each). CDR1 is SEHNR and CDR2 is FQNEAQ in the germline V gene (reference sequence). The CDR3 is 14 residues long. Trimming stripped 1 base from V and 4 bases from J, with 7 bases between. The CDR3 loop reads CASSLEGSTGELFF. The CDR3, as DNA: TGTGCCAGCAGCTTAGAGGGGAGCACCGGGGAGCTGTTTTTT.

CDR3 DNA sequence: TGTGCCAGCAGCAAGGGACTAGCGGGAGATTCAGATACGCAGTATTTT. As protein: CASSKGLAGDSDTQYF. The chain links TRBV7-3 to TRBJ2-3, with 14 positions matching TRBD2. V lost 5 bases, J lost 4 bases, and 5 bases stayed unmatched. The germline V gene encodes CDR1 SGHTA and CDR2 FQGTGA. The CDR3 covers 16 residues. The full variable domain, in which reference TRBV7-3 and TRBJ2-3 provide the parts outside the CDR3, is GAGVSQTPSNKVTEKGKYVELRCDPISGHTALYWYRQSLGQGPEFLIYFQGTGAADDSGLPNDRFFAVRPEGSVSTLKIQRTERGDSAVYLCASSKGLAGDSDTQYFGPGTRLTVL.

The table lists this clonotype with a count of one. The chain couples TRBV6-2 or TRBV6-3 to TRBJ1-2; D possibly corresponds to TRBD1 (6 bases). The CDR3 contains 16 residues. Germline loops: CDR1 MNHEY, CDR2 SVGEGT. Trimming left V 6 bases short and J 2 bases short, with 19 bases between. The CDR3 DNA follows: TGTGCCAGCAGCCCCTCAGGGGCAGGAGGAAACTATGGCTACACCTTC. Encoded protein: CASSPSGAGGNYGYTF.

V and J are TRBV6-2 or TRBV6-3 and TRBJ2-1, with D possibly being TRBD1 or TRBD2 (5 bases each). Germline CDR1 is MNHEY and CDR2 is SVGEGT. This CDR3 has 15 amino acids. The V end lost 6 bases, the J end lost 6 bases, and 18 bases lay between the germline ends. The CDR3: CASSRTRSGANEQFF. Written as DNA, the CDR3 is TGTGCCAGCAGCAGAACTCGCTCCGGGGCCAATGAGCAGTTCTTC.

This clonotype was seen a handful of times. The J gene is TRBJ1-1, the V gene TRBV7-9, with D unclear. This CDR3 has 11 residues. Per the germline V gene, CDR1 is SEHNR and CDR2 is FQNEAQ (reference sequence). V was shortened by 5 bases and J by 7 bases, with 8 bases between the two germline ends. CDR3 bases: TGTGCCAGCAGCCCTTCAATTGAAGCTTTCTTT. This codes for CASSPSIEAFF.

The chain links TRBV28 to TRBJ2-7; D uncertain. From germline, CDR1 is MDHEN and CDR2 SYDVKM. This CDR3 comprises 12 residues. The V end lost 5 bases, the J end lost 6 bases, and 11 bases lay between the germline ends. CDR3 sequence (DNA): TGTGCCAGCAGTGGGAAGGGCGCCGAGCAGTACTTC. The encoded protein is CASSGKGAEQYF.

This clonotype was seen only a few times. This chain uses TRBV2 with TRBJ1-1; D unclear. The CDR3 contains 13 residues. Germline CDR1 reads SNHLY; CDR2 reads FYNNEI. With 7 bases removed from V and 1 base from J, the gap between germline ends came to 10 bases. Written as DNA, the CDR3 is TGTGCCAGCACTTGGGGTCGGAACACTGAAGCTTTCTTT. It encodes CASTWGRNTEAFF.

The gene calls are TRBV19 and TRBJ2-1; D perhaps matches TRBD1 (6 bases). Trimming cost V 8 bases and J 0 bases, with 17 bases left between them. Germline V gene data show CDR1 as LNHDA and CDR2 as SQIVND (reference sequence). The CDR3 extends over 16 amino acids. The CDR3 DNA is TGTGCCAGTCCCTCCTTTACAGGGAGCTCCTACAATGAGCAGTTCTTC. This translates into CASPSFTGSSYNEQFF.

As to this clonotype: This may come from a read error, since a much larger clone is one base off. The rearrangement joins TRBV7-9 to TRBJ2-7; D might be TRBD2 (5 bases). V lost 1 base to trimming and J lost 2 bases, with 12 bases between them. CDR3 size: 15 residues. Germline values: CDR1 SEHNR, CDR2 FQNEAQ (reference sequence). CDR3 DNA: TGTGCCAGCAGCTTAGGACACGGGGTCACCTACGAGCAGTACTTC. Translated, it gives CASSLGHGVTYEQYF.

The rearrangement uses TRBV5-1 and TRBJ2-7; D might be TRBD1 (5 bases). CDR1 is SGHRS, CDR2 YFSETQ, per germline. Trimming left V 4 bases short and J 7 bases short, with 27 bases between. The CDR3 consists of 17 residues. CDR3 sequence: CASSPISPFAGSLEQYF. In DNA form, the CDR3 reads TGCGCCAGCAGCCCGATAAGCCCGTTCGCAGGGTCCTTAGAGCAGTACTTC.

This chain connects TRBV28 to TRBJ2-3, with TRBD2 matching over 8 bases. The CDR3 has 17 residues. V gave up 7 bases and J gave up 5 bases; unmatched junction bases: 17. Germline V gene sequence: CDR1 MDHEN, CDR2 SYDVKM. The CDR3 region has the DNA TGTGCCAGCACCTCCTTTGTTAGCGGGGACTCGGGAGATACGCAGTATTTT. Amino acids: CASTSFVSGDSGDTQYF.

This chain joins TRBV20-1 and TRBJ2-7; 8 nucleotides match TRBD2. Germline V gene sequence: CDR1 DFQATT, CDR2 SNEGSKA (reference sequence). V trimming: 4 bases; J trimming: 2 bases; junction bases outside the gene matches: 7. The length of the CDR3 is 14 residues. This chain's CDR3 is CSATRTSHPYEQYF. The DNA of the CDR3 is TGCAGTGCTACCCGGACTAGCCATCCCTACGAGCAGTACTTC.

The sample holds a few counts of this clonotype. V usage is TRBV7-8 and J usage is TRBJ1-5, with 8 bases fitting TRBD1. V dropped 1 base and J dropped 6; count of bases not matched to a gene: 11. This CDR3 comprises 17 residues. The germline V gene encodes CDR1 SGHVS and CDR2 FQNEAQ. DNA of the CDR3: TGTGCCAGCAGCTTAGGAGCCCGGACAGGGACGGGTCAGCCCCAGCATTTT. As protein: CASSLGARTGTGQPQHF.

The V call is TRBV4-3, the J call TRBJ1-5; D remains ambiguous. Trimming pared 4 bases from V and 9 bases from J, leaving 16 bases between. The length of the CDR3 is 14 residues. Per the germline V gene, CDR1 is LGHNA and CDR2 is YSLEER. The CDR3 DNA reads as TGCGCCAGCAGCCCGGTGGCAGGCGCTGGGCCCCAGCATTTT. This gives the protein CASSPVAGAGPQHF.

This clonotype was counted ten times or more. The chain has TRBV28 and TRBJ2-7; no clear D gene. CDR1 is MDHEN and CDR2 is SYDVKM in the germline V gene. This CDR3 is built from 14 residues. Trimming cost V 3 bases and J 0 bases, with 9 bases left between them. The CDR3 is CASSFGGDSYEQYF. The CDR3 region has the DNA TGTGCCAGCAGTTTCGGTGGTGACTCCTACGAGCAGTACTTC.

The table lists this clonotype with a few counts. The chain links TRBV12-3 or TRBV12-4 to TRBJ2-7; TRBD2 is a possible D gene (6 bases). This CDR3 spans 13 amino acids. Between the trimmed V and J ends, which lost 6 bases and 4 bases, there was a span of 13 bases. The CDR3 bases are TGTGCCAGCAGCCCTACAGGACTATACGAGCAGTACTTC. Translating it yields CASSPTGLYEQYF.

In this sample, this clonotype turned up a few times. The chain is built from TRBV2 and TRBJ2-7; D is unclear. Trimming pared 2 bases from V and 0 bases from J, leaving 11 bases between. The CDR3 covers 15 residues. From germline, CDR1 is SNHLY and CDR2 FYNNEI. The CDR3 sequence is CASSEIHWSSYEQYF. In DNA, the CDR3 is TGTGCCAGCAGTGAAATCCACTGGAGCTCCTACGAGCAGTACTTC.

This clonotype occurred a few times. The chain is built from TRBV6-5 and TRBJ1-1, with D possibly TRBD1 on 5 matching bases. Between the trimmed V and J ends, which lost 0 bases and 5 bases, there was a span of 10 bases. Germline V gives CDR1 MNHEY, CDR2 SVGAGI. This CDR3 comprises 14 residues. The CDR3 coding sequence is TGTGCCAGCAGTTACTCGAAGGGGCGGACTGAAGCTTTCTTT. It yields the protein CASSYSKGRTEAFF.

Only a few counts were recorded for this clonotype. The genes are TRBV7-2 and TRBJ1-2; 8 bases fit TRBD1. Germline V gene lookup returns CDR1 SGHTA and CDR2 FQGNSA. After removal of 4 bases from V and 7 bases from J, the junction contained 11 bases not matched to a gene. The length of the CDR3 is 15 residues. DNA of the CDR3: TGTGCCAGCAGCTCAGAATACACAGGGGGGATTGGCTACACCTTC. Translating it yields CASSSEYTGGIGYTF.

V gene TRBV6-1 combines with J gene TRBJ2-3; D assignment may be TRBD1 or TRBD2 (5 bases each). Germline CDR1 is MNHNS and CDR2 is SASEGT. CDR3 size: 17 residues. V lost 8 bases and J lost 0, with 21 bases in between. Here the CDR3 DNA reads TGTGCCAGCGCCCAGGGTGCTCTAGCAGGCAGCACAGATACGCAGTATTTT. Protein: CASAQGALAGSTDTQYF.

V is TRBV10-2 and J is TRBJ1-3; a weak D match, TRBD1 (5 bases). The CDR3 is made up of 14 amino acids. Trimming removed 6 bases from V and 0 bases from J, with 9 bases in between. Germline V CDR1 and CDR2: WSHSY, SAAADI. CDR3 sequence (DNA): TGCGCCAGCAGCGGACAACCCTCTGGAAACACCATATATTTT. Protein sequence: CASSGQPSGNTIYF.

The rearrangement uses TRBV19 and TRBJ2-7; 7 bases match TRBD2. This CDR3 is 14 amino acids long. With V trimmed by 5 bases and J by 0 bases, 4 bases remained unmatched. Per germline, CDR1 LNHDA and CDR2 SQIVND (reference sequence). The CDR3, as DNA: TGTGCCAGTAGTGACGGGGGGATCTCCTACGAGCAGTACTTC. Protein: CASSDGGISYEQYF.

This clonotype showed up just a few times. V is TRBV12-3 or TRBV12-4 and J is TRBJ2-3, with 8 nucleotides matching TRBD1. The CDR3 runs 15 residues. V was pared by 3 bases and J by 4 bases, with 6 bases of the junction left unmatched. The CDR3 DNA reads TGTGCCAGCAGTTTCTGGACAGGGAGCGCAGATACGCAGTATTTT. Protein: CASSFWTGSADTQYF.

V usage is TRBV5-1 and J usage is TRBJ2-3; no clear D. This CDR3 spans 14 amino acids. Trimming left V 0 bases short and J 2 bases short, with 7 bases between. Germline loops: CDR1 SGHRS, CDR2 YFSETQ. CDR3 sequence: CASSLVQFTDTQYF. The CDR3 nucleotides read TGCGCCAGCAGCTTGGTTCAGTTCACAGATACGCAGTATTTT.

The chain employs TRBV28 and TRBJ1-5, with TRBD1 matching over 7 bases. The CDR3 loop spans 13 amino acids. Trimming removed 7 bases from V and 4 bases from J; junction bases left unmatched: 4. Germline loops: CDR1 MDHEN, CDR2 SYDVKM. The DNA of the CDR3 is TGTGCCAGCAAGGGACAGCGGAATCAGCCCCAGCATTTT. Amino acid sequence: CASKGQRNQPQHF.

The chain has TRBV12-3 or TRBV12-4 and TRBJ2-7; D might be TRBD2 (6 bases). The CDR3 contains 15 residues. Between the trimmed V and J ends, which lost 3 bases and 1 base, there was a span of 13 bases. In nucleotides, the CDR3 is TGTGCCAGCAGTTTCGCGGGACGCCAGTCCTACGAGCAGTACTTC. This codes for CASSFAGRQSYEQYF.